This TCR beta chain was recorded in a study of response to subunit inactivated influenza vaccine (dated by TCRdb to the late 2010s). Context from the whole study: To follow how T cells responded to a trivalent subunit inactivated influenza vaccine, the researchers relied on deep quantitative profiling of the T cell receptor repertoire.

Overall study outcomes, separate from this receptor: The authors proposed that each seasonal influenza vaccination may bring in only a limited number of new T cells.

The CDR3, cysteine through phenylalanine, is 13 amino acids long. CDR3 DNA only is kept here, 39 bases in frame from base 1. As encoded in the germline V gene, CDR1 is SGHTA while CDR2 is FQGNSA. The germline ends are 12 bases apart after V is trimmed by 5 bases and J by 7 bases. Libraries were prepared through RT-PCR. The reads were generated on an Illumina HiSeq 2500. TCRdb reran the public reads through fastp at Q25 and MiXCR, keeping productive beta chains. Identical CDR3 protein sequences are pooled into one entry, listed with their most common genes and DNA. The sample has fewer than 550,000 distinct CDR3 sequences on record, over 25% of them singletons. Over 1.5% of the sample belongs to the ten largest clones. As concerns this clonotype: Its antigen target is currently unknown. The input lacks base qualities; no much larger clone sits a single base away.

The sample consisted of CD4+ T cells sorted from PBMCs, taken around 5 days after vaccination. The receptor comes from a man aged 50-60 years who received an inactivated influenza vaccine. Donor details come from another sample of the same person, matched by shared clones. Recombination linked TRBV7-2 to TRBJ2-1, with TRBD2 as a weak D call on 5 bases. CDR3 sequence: CASSTRPGNEQFF. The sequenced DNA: TGTGCCAGCAGCACCCGGCCGGGGAATGAGCAGTTCTTC.